The 26 T cell receptor beta chains listed next were all sequenced from one sample in a study of brain T cells in children with intractable seizures. The table came from immunoSEQ multiplex PCR; TCRdb's copy has only in-frame clones and leaves some out. Of over 95,000 clones listed, 85% to 95% were seen once; the top ten hold 3.5% to 4%. Sequenced here: peripheral blood, sampled at surgery. Source of these receptors: a boy in the first two years of life with hemimegalencephaly and intractable seizures.

The CDR3 DNA is TGCACCAGCAGCCACGCAATTGCCTCCTGTTGGGGCACAGATACGCAGTATTTT. Its protein is CTSSHAIASCWGTDTQYF. This chain joins TRBV1 and TRBJ2-3. TRBV1 is annotated as a pseudogene. This CDR3 is 18 amino acids long.

This clone was counted a single time. The chain combines TRBV19 with TRBJ2-7; the match to TRBD1 covers 9 bases. CDR1 and CDR2 from the germline V gene are LNHDA and SQIVND (reference sequence). The CDR3 contains 14 residues. Trimming at V came to 6 bases and at J to 5 bases, leaving 8 bases not matched to a gene. CDR3 DNA: TGTGCCAGTAGAAGTACGGGACAGGGTAACGAGCAGTACTTC. It codes for CASRSTGQGNEQYF.

This clone occurred once. The gene calls are TRBV28 and TRBJ2-7, with no clear D. Trimming cost V 2 bases and J 3 bases, with 8 bases left between them. CDR1 MDHEN and CDR2 SYDVKM come from the germline V gene. This CDR3 contains 13 residues. DNA of the CDR3: TGTGCCAGCAGTTTAAGGGTTAACTACGAGCAGTACTTC. Its protein is CASSLRVNYEQYF.

This rearrangement joins TRBV11-2 to TRBJ2-1; 8 positions match TRBD2. CDR1 is SGHAT, CDR2 FQNNGV, per germline. The CDR3 loop spans 16 amino acids. V trimming: 1 base; J trimming: 9 bases; junction bases outside the gene matches: 11. The CDR3 DNA reads as TGTGCCAGCAGCTTAGTTTCCGGGAGGGCCTTGAGTGAGCAGTTCTTC. It codes for CASSLVSGRALSEQFF. The full variable domain, with the rest looked up from reference TRBV11-2 and TRBJ2-1, is EAGVAQSPRYKIIEKRQSVAFWCNPISGHATLYWYQQILGQGPKLLIQFQNNGVVDDSQLPKDRFSAERLKGVDSTLKIQPAKLEDSAVYLCASSLVSGRALSEQFFGPGTRLTVL.

The chain combines TRBV6-1 with TRBJ2-7, with 7 nucleotides matching TRBD2. CDR1 and CDR2 from the germline V gene are MNHNS and SASEGT. V was clipped by 2 bases and J by 5 bases; unmatched bases: 3. The CDR3 loop spans 13 amino acids. CDR3 in amino acids: CASSEWAGDEQYF. DNA for the CDR3: TGTGCCAGCAGTGAATGGGCGGGGGACGAGCAGTACTTC.

The chain combines TRBV15 with TRBJ2-1; no clear D gene. Germline CDR1 and CDR2: LNHNV and YYDKDF (reference sequence). Trimming removed 4 bases at V and 3 bases at J, with 10 bases between. This CDR3 comprises 14 residues. The CDR3, as DNA: TGTGCCACCAGCACTGGACGGAGCTACAATGAGCAGTTCTTC. Translating it yields CATSTGRSYNEQFF.

The chain combines TRBV5-1 with TRBJ2-7, with 11 bases aligning to TRBD2. Per germline, CDR1 SGHRS and CDR2 YFSETQ. This CDR3 spans 19 amino acids. Trimming took 5 bases from V and 3 from J; bases not matched to a gene: 19. For the CDR3, the DNA is TGCGCCAGCAGTTTTCATAGCGGGAGGGCTCTGGATCTGGACTACGAGCAGTACTTC. Residues: CASSFHSGRALDLDYEQYF.

Only one count was recorded for this clone. The rearrangement joins TRBV4-3 to TRBJ1-1; D perhaps matches TRBD1 (5 bases). Trimming stripped 3 bases from V and 2 bases from J, with 7 bases between. This CDR3 region has 13 residues. Germline V gene sequence: CDR1 LGHNA, CDR2 YSLEER. CDR3 region: CASSHDRNTEAFF. CDR3 DNA: TGCGCCAGCAGCCATGACAGAAACACTGAAGCTTTCTTT.

This rearrangement joins TRBV5-1 to TRBJ2-3; D unclear. Trimming cost V 0 bases and J 6 bases, with 8 bases left between them. Germline CDR1 is SGHRS and CDR2 is YFSETQ. This CDR3 is 13 amino acids long. Here the CDR3 DNA reads TGCGCCAGCAGCTTGGTTGGTTTTGATACGCAGTATTTT. Its protein is CASSLVGFDTQYF.

This chain connects TRBV3-1 (or the pseudogene TRBV3-2) to TRBJ2-7; no clear D. With 1 base removed from V and 2 bases from J, the gap between germline ends came to 6 bases. The germline V gene encodes CDR1 LGHDT and CDR2 YNNKEL (reference sequence). This CDR3 is built from 13 residues. This chain's CDR3 is CASSQGPPYEQYF. The CDR3 DNA reads TGTGCCAGCAGCCAAGGACCGCCCTACGAGCAGTACTTC.

The chain recombines TRBV19 with TRBJ2-7; 7 bases line up with TRBD1. This CDR3 comprises 14 residues. Trimming took 5 bases from V and 2 from J; bases not matched to a gene: 6. The V gene's germline CDR1 is LNHDA and CDR2 SQIVND (reference sequence). CDR3 amino acids: CASSPRDSTYEQYF. The CDR3 nucleotides read TGTGCCAGTAGTCCCCGGGACAGCACCTACGAGCAGTACTTC.

The chain combines TRBV30 with TRBJ1-1; a weak D match, TRBD1 (5 bases). V was pared by 2 bases and J by 1 base, with 11 bases between. The CDR3 totals 14 residues. Germline loops: CDR1 GTSNPN, CDR2 SVGIG (reference sequence). The CDR3 DNA reads as TGTGCCTGGAGTTTGAGGGGAGCGAACACTGAAGCTTTCTTT. This encodes CAWSLRGANTEAFF.

The rearrangement links TRBV12-3 or TRBV12-4 to TRBJ1-5; TRBD1 aligns across 9 bases. The CDR3 contains 13 residues. J was trimmed by 5 bases and V by 7 bases; bases with no gene match: 3. The CDR3 region has the DNA TGTGCCAGCACCCGACAGGGGGATCAGCCCCAGCATTTT. Protein product: CASTRQGDQPQHF.

The CDR3 here is CASRSGGYSHYGYTF. The CDR3 region has the DNA TGTGCCAGCCGAAGTGGGGGATATTCCCATTATGGCTACACCTTC. The gene calls are TRBV27 and TRBJ1-2; perhaps TRBD1 as D (5 bases). Between the trimmed V and J ends, which lost 8 bases and 5 bases, there was a span of 21 bases. The CDR3 runs to 15 residues. The germline V gene encodes CDR1 MNHEY and CDR2 SMNVEV (reference sequence).

This chain links TRBV5-3 with TRBJ2-7; 7 bases are shared with TRBD2. TRBV5-3 is known as an ORF, though its function is uncertain. The junction had 17 bases not matched to a gene; V was cut back by 4 bases and J by 4 bases. The CDR3 length is 17 residues. The chain's CDR3 is CARSPPCGREAVYEQYF. The CDR3 DNA is TGTGCCAGAAGCCCCCCATGCGGACGGGAGGCCGTATACGAGCAGTACTTC.

The rearrangement links TRBV24-1 to TRBJ2-7; 10 bases are a match to TRBD1. J gave up 7 bases and V 4 bases, and 9 bases lay outside the gene matches. There are 15 residues in the CDR3. Looked up from germline, CDR1 is KGHDR and CDR2 is SFDVKD. This CDR3 reads CATSDQRQGAWEQYF. In DNA, the CDR3 is TGTGCCACCAGTGACCAGAGACAGGGGGCCTGGGAGCAGTACTTC.

This chain uses TRBV30 with TRBJ1-6, with D perhaps matching TRBD1 (5 bases). From germline, CDR1 is GTSNPN and CDR2 SVGIG (reference sequence). Trimming removed 6 bases at V and 0 bases at J, with 21 bases between. CDR3 size: 18 residues. The CDR3 region is CACAAQTDLSSYNSPLHF. DNA for the CDR3: TGTGCCTGCGCAGCCCAGACAGACCTCAGCTCCTATAATTCACCCCTCCACTTT.

The chain links TRBV7-8 to TRBJ1-1; D is ambiguous. Per germline, CDR1 SGHVS and CDR2 FQNEAQ. The CDR3 spans 14 residues. V lost 0 bases to trimming and J lost 1 base, with 6 bases between them. The DNA for the CDR3 is TGTGCCAGCAGCTTAGCGCCCGCGAACACTGAAGCTTTCTTT. This translates into CASSLAPANTEAFF.

V is TRBV5-1 and J is TRBJ2-1, with 7 nucleotides matching TRBD2. This CDR3 is built from 16 residues. V gave up 4 bases and J gave up 5 bases; unmatched junction bases: 12. Looked up from germline, CDR1 is SGHRS and CDR2 is YFSETQ. The CDR3 nucleotides read TGCGCCAGCAGCCGGGAGGTGGCGGGACTGAACAATGAGCAGTTCTTC. Encoded protein: CASSREVAGLNNEQFF.

CDR3 protein: CASSPYSHIRNEQFF. For the CDR3, the DNA is TGTGCCAGCAGCCCATACTCGCATATCCGTAATGAGCAGTTCTTC. The V and J genes are TRBV11-2 and TRBJ2-1; no firm D call. The CDR3 has 15 residues. CDR1 SGHAT and CDR2 FQNNGV come from the germline V gene. The V end was cut by 5 bases, the J end by 7 bases, with 18 bases between.

The CDR3 loop reads CASSLAPGNLNEQYF. The CDR3 DNA reads TGTGCCAGCAGCTTAGCGCCGGGGAACTTAAACGAGCAGTACTTC. This chain uses TRBV7-2 with TRBJ2-7; possible D gene TRBD2, 5 bases. Germline V gene data show CDR1 as SGHTA and CDR2 as FQGNSA. The CDR3 consists of 15 residues. The ends were cut back, 0 bases at V and 5 bases at J, with 14 bases in the middle.

This rearrangement joins TRBV7-9 to TRBJ2-1; D not resolved. Germline lookup yields CDR1 SEHNR and CDR2 FQNEAQ (reference sequence). The CDR3 runs to 12 residues. Trimming pared 3 bases from V and 4 bases from J, leaving 4 bases between. DNA of the CDR3: TGTGCCAGCAGCTTGGGGTACAATGAGCAGTTCTTC. Its translation: CASSLGYNEQFF.

The V and J genes are TRBV6-2 or TRBV6-3 and TRBJ2-3; D gene ambiguous. The CDR3 consists of 15 residues. CDR1 and CDR2 (germline): MNHEY, SVGEGT. The V gene lost 0 bases and the J gene lost 2 bases, with 9 bases spanning the gap. The CDR3 nucleotides read TGTGCCAGCAGTTACTCACCTAGGGACACAGATACGCAGTATTTT. The encoded protein is CASSYSPRDTDTQYF.

The chain is built from TRBV10-3 and TRBJ2-1; 11 nucleotides line up with TRBD1. CDR3 length: 20 residues. The ends lost 4 bases at V and 3 bases at J; junction bases unmatched: 17. CDR1 is ENHRY, CDR2 SYGVKD, per germline. CDR3 sequence reads: CAISGPGQGVTRTFYNEQFF. In nucleotides, the CDR3 is TGTGCCATCAGTGGGCCGGGACAGGGGGTTACCCGGACCTTCTACAATGAGCAGTTCTTC.

The chain recombines TRBV27 with TRBJ1-1; D not certain. Trimming left V 7 bases short and J 1 base short, with 25 bases between. The CDR3 totals 18 residues. Germline V gene data show CDR1 as MNHEY and CDR2 as SMNVEV (reference sequence). CDR3 DNA: TGTGCCAGCACGGCAACACCGTGGGGAGCAACAAAGAACACTGAAGCTTTCTTT. This gives the protein CASTATPWGATKNTEAFF.

The V call is TRBV5-4, the J call TRBJ1-6; the D is unclear. The CDR3 extends over 13 amino acids. Germline CDR1 and CDR2: SGHNT and YYREEE (reference sequence). V gave up 4 bases and J gave up 6 bases, with 8 bases separating them. CDR3 loop: CASSPPTNSPLHF. The CDR3 bases are TGTGCCAGCAGCCCTCCAACTAATTCACCCCTCCACTTT.